A selection of T cell receptor beta chains follows, all from one sample in a study of breast tumors, draining lymph nodes, adjacent tissues. TCRdb independently ran MiXCR on the multiplex PCR reads; one entry per CDR3 protein. The sample holds about 94,000 distinct CDR3 sequences, approximately 30% seen once. The sequencing input was axillary lymph node tissue. Receptors were obtained from a female donor with breast cancer. Some clones in this sample may be carry-over from other donors' samples. Each CDR3 is given with its conserved first and last residue. Each record gives: V gene, CDR3 protein.

V: TRBV7-9; CDR3: CASSIGDEQYF
V: TRBV3-1; CDR3: CASSQGRGANQPQHF
V: TRBV7-9; CDR3: CASTIAENTGELFF
V: TRBV7-2; CDR3: CASSRIWIDGYTF
V: TRBV20-1; CDR3: CSAAPGYEASF
V: TRBV28; CDR3: CAARDRTYEQYF
V: TRBV20-1; CDR3: CSARDLVTSSYEQYF
V: TRBV7-2; CDR3: CASSPLWSSGVNTEAFF
V: TRBV12-3/TRBV12-4; CDR3: CASSLAGSGNTIYF
V: TRBV12-3/TRBV12-4; CDR3: CASSLMAGRNTEAFF
V: TRBV4-3; CDR3: CASSQEGGGVEEQFF
V: TRBV27; CDR3: CASSLGGSTGELFF
V: TRBV7-2; CDR3: CASSLFSGSYNEQFF
V: TRBV24-1; CDR3: CASSDPNRGYDYTF
V: TRBV19; CDR3: CASTTGLPGELFF
V: TRBV5-1; CDR3: CASSLPESYEQYF